This TCR beta chain was recorded in a study of cytomegalovirus exposure and HLA in healthy donors. About the study: Among fewer than 500 genotyped donors, around 80% fell in the Caucasian-associated ancestry cluster.

CDR1 and CDR2 from the germline V gene are SGHRS and YFSETQ. Between the trimmed V and J ends, which lost 0 bases and 2 bases, there was a span of 9 bases. CDR3 length: 15 residues. 60 Vbeta and 13 Jbeta primers were used in PCR. Clones were sequenced by immunoSEQ multiplex PCR, and TCRdb holds only the in-frame ones, with some missing. Found here are approximately 150,000 clones, about three quarters of them singletons; the top ten hold approximately 4.6%. V is TRBV5-1 and J is TRBJ1-5; D unclear. This sequence was found in a man aged 18 to 35 in good health and CMV-seropositive. The sequenced material came from PBMCs. The CDR3 region is CASSLDGQRNQPQHF. The CDR3 region has the DNA TGCGCCAGCAGCTTGGATGGGCAGCGCAATCAGCCCCAGCATTTT.